Listed here are 17 T cell receptor beta chains from one sample, sequenced in a study of blood T cell repertoires in COVID-19 (dated by TCRdb to the early 2020s). Libraries were built with the immunoSEQ multiplex PCR assay. Imported from immuneACCESS, the table was reduced by TCRdb to in-frame sequences with V and J called. These copies leave out some clones; in studies compared against another copy, an unresolved V gene accounts for under half, and the cause of the remainder is not known. Within this sample are fewer than 100,000 clones, with around 86% of them counted one time only. The ten largest clones add up to approximately 4.4% of the sample. Sequencing used peripheral blood. These receptor sequences come from a woman older than 75 with acute or convalescent COVID-19.

This sequence joins TRBV19 and TRBJ2-6; 8 bases map to TRBD1. There are 16 residues in the CDR3. The V segment lost 9 bases and the J segment 0 bases; nucleotides outside the gene matches: 7. The V gene's germline CDR1 is LNHDA and CDR2 SQIVND (reference sequence). CDR3 bases: TGTGCCAGCTTCCAGGGGGCAAGCTCTGGGGCCAACGTCCTGACTTTC. It encodes CASFQGASSGANVLTF.

This clone is a singleton in its sample. The chain is built from TRBV19 and TRBJ1-4; D gene uncertain. The ends were cut back, 4 bases at V and 5 bases at J, with 8 bases in the middle. This CDR3 spans 13 amino acids. Germline values: CDR1 LNHDA, CDR2 SQIVND (reference sequence). CDR3 sequence reads: CASSNRENEKLFF. The CDR3 nucleotides are TGTGCCAGTAGTAACAGAGAAAATGAAAAACTGTTTTTT.

In its sample, this clone was seen a few times. The chain joins TRBV3-1 (or the pseudogene TRBV3-2) to TRBJ1-5; D is undetermined. Trimming stripped 0 bases from V and 5 bases from J, with 5 bases between. The CDR3 totals 13 residues. The V gene's germline CDR1 is LGHDT and CDR2 YNNKEL (reference sequence). CDR3: CASSQDSYQPQHF. The DNA of the CDR3 is TGTGCCAGCAGCCAAGACAGTTATCAGCCCCAGCATTTT.

V usage is TRBV18 and J usage is TRBJ1-1; maybe TRBD1 (6 bases). V was cut by 5 bases and J by 8 bases, with 15 bases left in between. The CDR3 is made up of 13 amino acids. In germline, CDR1 is KGHSH, CDR2 LQKENI. The chain's CDR3 is CASSSDRQSEAFF. In nucleotides, the CDR3 is TGTGCCAGCTCATCTGACAGGCAGTCGGAAGCTTTCTTT.

The chain carries TRBV9 and TRBJ2-5; 9 nucleotides match TRBD2. Germline lookup yields CDR1 SGDLS and CDR2 YYNGEE. This CDR3 spans 15 amino acids. Losses at the gene ends were 0 bases for V and 5 bases for J; bases not matched to a gene: 5. The CDR3 region is CASSVGTSAKETQYF. For the CDR3, the DNA is TGTGCCAGCAGCGTAGGGACTAGCGCCAAGGAGACCCAGTACTTC.

The genes are TRBV3-1 (or the pseudogene TRBV3-2) and TRBJ1-2; TRBD1 agrees at 12 bases. The CDR3 runs 18 residues. Germline V gene data show CDR1 as LGHDT and CDR2 as YNNKEL (reference sequence). Trimming cost V 3 bases and J 2 bases; bases outside gene matches: 10. Written as DNA, the CDR3 is TGTGCCAGCAGCCACCTCACCGGGACAGGGGGCTTAAACTATGGCTACACCTTC. Translation gives CASSHLTGTGGLNYGYTF.

The CDR3 protein is CASSHPGTEEQYF. The DNA of the CDR3 is TGTGCCAGCAGCCATCCCGGGACAGAAGAGCAGTACTTC. The chain combines TRBV7-9 with TRBJ2-7, with 7 bases matching TRBD1. Germline trimming cut 5 bases from V and 7 bases from J; bases unmatched to any gene: 8. Germline values: CDR1 SEHNR, CDR2 FQNEAQ (reference sequence). This CDR3 is 13 amino acids long. Based on the CDR3 plus reference TRBV7-9 and TRBJ2-7, the full variable domain is DTGVSQNPRHKITKRGQNVTFRCDPISEHNRLYWYRQTLGQGPEFLTYFQNEAQLEKSRLLSDRFSAERPKGSFSTLEIQRTEQGDSAMYLCASSHPGTEEQYFGPGTRLTVT.

This clone was detected only a few times. The rearrangement links TRBV7-2 to TRBJ2-4; D remains unclear. The CDR3 length is 14 residues. V was cut by 0 bases and J by 3 bases, with 6 bases left in between. CDR1 SGHTA and CDR2 FQGNSA come from the germline V gene. The CDR3 protein is CASSLALFKNIQYF. CDR3 sequence (DNA): TGTGCCAGCAGCTTAGCGCTATTCAAAAACATTCAGTACTTC.

For the CDR3, the DNA is TGTGCCAGTAGTATAGGGACTAGCGGGGGACGAGATACGCAGTATTTT. Its translation is CASSIGTSGGRDTQYF. The chain carries TRBV19 and TRBJ2-3; 13 bases align to TRBD2. Unmatched junction bases numbered 3, after V lost 1 base and J lost 5 bases. CDR1 and CDR2 from the germline V gene are LNHDA and SQIVND (reference sequence). The CDR3 is made up of 16 amino acids.

V gene TRBV2 combines with J gene TRBJ1-2; tentatively, D is TRBD1 (6 bases). This CDR3 spans 13 amino acids. The germline CDR1 and CDR2 sequences are SNHLY and FYNNEI. Trimming took off 4 bases at V and 4 bases at J, with 10 bases between the two ends. The CDR3 bases are TGTGCCAGCAGTGTACAGGGACCCTATGGCTACACCTTC. It encodes CASSVQGPYGYTF.

The chain links TRBV7-9 to TRBJ2-1; 9 bases line up with TRBD2. The CDR3 runs to 17 residues. V dropped 0 bases and J dropped 0; count of bases not matched to a gene: 3. Germline CDR1 reads SEHNR; CDR2 reads FQNEAQ (reference sequence). DNA of the CDR3: TGTGCCAGCAGCTTAGCTAGCGGGGGAAGCTCCTACAATGAGCAGTTCTTC. Its protein is CASSLASGGSSYNEQFF. The full variable domain, in which reference TRBV7-9 and TRBJ2-1 provide the parts outside the CDR3, is DTGVSQNPRHKITKRGQNVTFRCDPISEHNRLYWYRQTLGQGPEFLTYFQNEAQLEKSRLLSDRFSAERPKGSFSTLEIQRTEQGDSAMYLCASSLASGGSSYNEQFFGPGTRLTVL.

The chain uses TRBV5-1 and TRBJ2-1; 10 nucleotides align to TRBD2. V lost 7 bases, J lost 2 bases, and 15 bases stayed unmatched. The CDR3 sequence is 18 residues long. Per the germline V gene, CDR1 is SGHRS and CDR2 is YFSETQ. CDR3 in amino acids: CASSAGGSGRAAYNEQFF. Written as DNA, the CDR3 is TGCGCCAGCTCGGCGGGAGGGAGCGGGAGGGCGGCCTACAATGAGCAGTTCTTC. The variable domain in full, with the rest retrieved from reference TRBV5-1 and TRBJ2-1, is KAGVTQTPRYLIKTRGQQVTLSCSPISGHRSVSWYQQTPGQGLQFLFEYFSETQRNKGNFPGRFSGRQFSNSRSEMNVSTLELGDSALYLCASSAGGSGRAAYNEQFFGPGTRLTVL.

This chain joins TRBV11-1 and TRBJ1-1; 7 bases are a match to TRBD1. Germline CDR1 SGHAT, CDR2 FQDESV (reference sequence). This CDR3 is built from 14 residues. The junction had 5 bases not matched to a gene; V was cut back by 6 bases and J by 1 base. The DNA of the CDR3 is TGTGCCAGCAGATCGACAGGGACGAACACTGAAGCTTTCTTT. This translates into CASRSTGTNTEAFF.

This chain connects TRBV5-1 to TRBJ2-1; TRBD1 matches 10 bases. This CDR3 spans 19 amino acids. J was trimmed by 7 bases and V by 3 bases; bases with no gene match: 19. Germline assignment: CDR1 SGHRS and CDR2 YFSETQ. The CDR3 DNA sequence: TGCGCCAGCAGCTGGGGACAGGGGAAGGGGACTACCGAACGGAATGAGCAGTTCTTC. Amino acids: CASSWGQGKGTTERNEQFF.

The rearrangement joins TRBV5-1 to TRBJ2-2, with D maybe TRBD1 (5 bases). V was pared by 3 bases and J by 4 bases, with 16 bases between. CDR1 SGHRS and CDR2 YFSETQ come from the germline V gene. The length of the CDR3 is 16 residues. CDR3 in DNA: TGCGCCAGCAGCTCGAGACCACAGGCGAGCACCGGGGAGCTGTTTTTT. Translated, it gives CASSSRPQASTGELFF.

The chain links TRBV29-1 to TRBJ2-7; the match to TRBD2 covers 10 bases. The CDR3 extends over 13 amino acids. J lost 3 bases, V lost 5 bases, and 4 bases had no gene match. Germline CDR1 reads SQVTM; CDR2 reads ANQGSEA. The CDR3 sequence is CSVLAGEIYEQYF. CDR3 DNA sequence: TGCAGCGTTCTAGCGGGAGAAATCTACGAGCAGTACTTC.

This chain joins TRBV4-2 and TRBJ1-4; a weak D match, TRBD1 (6 bases). The CDR3 runs to 17 residues. Trimming removed 1 base at V and 4 bases at J, with 16 bases between. Germline V gene data show CDR1 as LGHNA and CDR2 as YNFKEQ. DNA for the CDR3: TGTGCCAGCAGCCAAGGGGAGGGCCTACAGGGTAATGAAAAACTGTTTTTT. This sequence encodes CASSQGEGLQGNEKLFF.